Reported below is one TCR beta chain. The antigen it recognizes is unknown. No base quality information exists; no much larger clone differs at one position. The CDR3, from cysteine to phenylalanine, totals 16 residues. The kept DNA is CDR3 alone, 48 bases in frame from the first base. Based on the germline V gene, the CDR1 and CDR2 sequences are SGHAT and FQNNGV. The germline V and J ends show losses of 5 bases and 4 bases respectively, and no gene match explains 13 bases of the junction. Genomic DNA was isolated from the sorted cells so that the TCRbeta CDR3 region could be sequenced. The immunoSEQ Assay was used for sequencing of TCRbeta CDR3 regions. What TCRdb holds here is the immuneACCESS table cut down to in-frame rearrangements. Part of the clones is not present; checked against another copy, under half of the missing clones reflect an unresolved V gene, and the others are unexplained. Recorded for this sample are 70,000 or so clones; 75% to 85% of them occurred a single time. 1.2% of the sample lies in the top ten.

The trial excluded patients who had a history of autoimmune disease or who were on systemic immunosuppression. Peripheral blood for TCR sequencing was drawn from every dose cohort at baseline, at cycle 4 day 1 and at cycle 7 day 1. Samples were obtained from an open-label, multicenter, first-in-human phase I dose-escalation trial of ivuxolimab. The trial enrolled adults with locally advanced or metastatic head and neck squamous cell, hepatocellular, melanoma or renal cell carcinoma. Before TCR sequencing, CD4+ T cells and CD8+ T cells were sorted from peripheral blood as separate populations. The sample belongs to a study of OX40 agonist ivuxolimab in advanced cancers. About the study as a whole: The costimulatory receptor OX40 (CD134) was targeted by ivuxolimab, a fully human IgG2 agonistic monoclonal antibody. Intravenous ivuxolimab was administered to patients every 2 weeks at six dose levels: 0.01, 0.1, 0.3, 1.5, 3 and 10 mg/kg. Of the roughly 51 dose-escalation patients, hepatocellular carcinoma was present in around 20, melanoma in around 15, renal cell carcinoma in 9 and head and neck cancer in 9. A male proportion of roughly 80% and a mean age of around 60 years, ranging from about 20 to 80, were recorded for the dose-escalation cohort. Patients were allowed to have had prior anti-PD-1, anti-PD-L1 or anti-CTLA-4 therapy, and approximately 40% of the dose-escalation patients had been treated with checkpoint inhibitors. Three dose-escalation patients achieved partial responses, one with hepatocellular carcinoma and two with cutaneous melanoma. Peripheral TCRbeta sequencing was intended to test whether TCR sequence diversity was altered and clonal T-cell expansion was caused by ivuxolimab. The paper covers the monotherapy dose-escalation part of the phase I ivuxolimab trial, which included N of about 56 patients. General conclusions and limits of the study: Low levels of normalized T-cell clonal expansion were also seen in some patients who did not respond. After ivuxolimab, CD8+ T cells had more expanded clones than CD4+ T cells on average. Which antigens the clonally expanded peripheral T cells were specific for was not determined. Partial responders in the 0.1-3.0 mg/kg groups had among the lowest normalized peripheral clonal expansion, especially among CD8+ T cells. At doses of 0.1 to 3.0 mg/kg, clonal expansion of both CD4+ and CD8+ blood T cells was observed from baseline to week 6.

The input for sequencing was CD4+ or CD8+ T cells sorted from blood, taken in a trial of the OX40 agonist ivuxolimab. This receptor was obtained from an adult with an advanced solid tumor such as melanoma, head and neck, liver or kidney cancer. The rearrangement joined TRBV11-2 to TRBJ1-1; 7 bases in between match TRBD1. The CDR3 protein is CASSVDIYGTATEAFF. The nucleotides read TGTGCCAGCAGCGTCGATATATATGGGACAGCCACTGAAGCTTTCTTT.